This entry lists 30 T cell receptor beta chains sequenced from one sample in a study of T cells in Graves' hyperthyroidism and ophthalmopathy. From RNA transcripts, TCR beta CDR3 regions were amplified. A set of HTBI primers served as the primers for a first-round RT-PCR of the TCR CDR3. Each CDR3 protein is one row after TCRdb ran MiXCR on the multiplex PCR reads. The sample consists of 250,000 to 400,000 distinct CDR3 sequences, roughly an eighth of them appearing once. The sample taken for sequencing was blood. Every receptor here comes from a woman aged 40-49 years with Graves' ophthalmopathy.

The genes are TRBV7-9 and TRBJ1-2; 7 nucleotides match TRBD1. CDR3 size: 13 residues. J lost 6 bases, V lost 9 bases, and 10 bases had no gene match. The V gene's germline CDR1 is SEHNR and CDR2 FQNEAQ (reference sequence). CDR3 sequence: CASGDSANNGYTF. The CDR3 DNA follows: TGTGCCAGTGGGGACAGCGCGAACAATGGCTACACCTTC.

This clonotype was counted once. The chain combines TRBV28 with TRBJ2-7; D tentatively fits TRBD1 or TRBD2 (6 bases each). Trimming removed 7 bases from V and 3 bases from J, with 10 bases in between. The CDR3 length is 12 residues. CDR1 is MDHEN, CDR2 SYDVKM, per germline. The CDR3 spells CASTEGVYEQYF. The CDR3 DNA is TGTGCCAGCACGGAGGGGGTCTACGAGCAGTACTTC.

Here the CDR3 DNA reads TGTGCCAGCTCACTTGGGCTGGGGGGCACAGATACGCAGTATTTT. Translated, it gives CASSLGLGGTDTQYF. The V call is TRBV18, the J call TRBJ2-3; D could derive from TRBD1 or TRBD2 (5 bases each). The CDR3 runs to 15 residues. Germline CDR1 and CDR2: KGHSH and LQKENI. V was pared by 4 bases and J by 1 base, with 12 bases between.

This clonotype was found a few times. V is TRBV6-6 and J is TRBJ2-7; no clear D gene. The CDR3 is 15 residues long. Trimming removed 0 bases from V and 0 bases from J, with 9 bases in between. The germline CDR1 and CDR2 sequences are MNHNY and SVGAGI (reference sequence). The CDR3 nucleotides are TGTGCCAGCAGTTACTCGGTACCGATCTCCTACGAGCAGTACTTC. Its translation: CASSYSVPISYEQYF.

This clonotype has ten or more counts. The chain recombines TRBV27 with TRBJ1-4; D unresolved. Germline V lookup: CDR1 MNHEY, CDR2 SMNVEV (reference sequence). The V end was cut by 6 bases, the J end by 5 bases, with 16 bases between. This CDR3 comprises 15 residues. The CDR3 loop is CASSDNAQRNEKLFF. The CDR3 DNA reads as TGTGCCAGCAGCGACAATGCACAGAGGAATGAAAAACTGTTTTTT.

This clonotype was recorded at least ten times. This chain links TRBV15 with TRBJ2-5; possible D gene TRBD2, 6 bases. Trimming cost V 0 bases and J 4 bases, with 15 bases left between them. The CDR3 totals 16 residues. Germline loops: CDR1 LNHNV, CDR2 YYDKDF (reference sequence). Here the CDR3 DNA reads TGTGCCACCAGCAGAGATATCGGAGGGTGGTTAGAGACCCAGTACTTC. Amino acids: CATSRDIGGWLETQYF.

This clonotype came up many times. This chain uses TRBV6-6 with TRBJ2-1; 7 bases map to TRBD1. The CDR3 length is 15 residues. V was clipped by 2 bases and J by 3 bases; unmatched bases: 4. Per the germline V gene, CDR1 is MNHNY and CDR2 is SVGAGI (reference sequence). CDR3 bases: TGTGCCAGCAGTTACCTTGGACAGGACTACAATGAGCAGTTCTTC. This encodes CASSYLGQDYNEQFF.

This clonotype has at least ten counts. V is TRBV5-4 and J is TRBJ1-1; perhaps TRBD1 as D (5 bases). Germline CDR1 SGHNT, CDR2 YYREEE (reference sequence). Trimming took 3 bases from V and 0 from J, leaving 9 bases between them. The CDR3 has 14 amino acids. CDR3 sequence reads: CASSWDRVNTEAFF. The CDR3 DNA reads TGTGCCAGCAGCTGGGACCGGGTGAACACTGAAGCTTTCTTT.

This clonotype has a count of ten or more. This chain connects TRBV2 to TRBJ2-7; no reliable D call. The length of the CDR3 is 14 residues. The V gene lost 10 bases and the J gene lost 0 bases, with 16 bases spanning the gap. Per the germline V gene, CDR1 is SNHLY and CDR2 is FYNNEI. DNA for the CDR3: TGTGCCAACAGCGCAGGATCGAGCTCCTACGAGCAGTACTTC. It specifies CANSAGSSSYEQYF.

This clonotype was counted a few times. The V call is TRBV7-9, the J call TRBJ2-1; D unclear. In germline, CDR1 is SEHNR, CDR2 FQNEAQ (reference sequence). This CDR3 spans 16 amino acids. The germline V and J ends were trimmed by 0 bases and 4 bases, with 13 bases remaining between them. The CDR3 spells CASSLALGRLYNEQFF. For the CDR3, the DNA is TGTGCCAGCAGCTTAGCGCTAGGAAGGCTATACAATGAGCAGTTCTTC.

This clonotype was seen many times. This sequence joins TRBV20-1 and TRBJ2-3; D is possibly TRBD2 (6 bases). This CDR3 is built from 14 residues. V shed 7 bases and J shed 7 bases, with 21 bases lying between them. CDR1 is DFQATT, CDR2 SNEGSKA, per germline (reference sequence). The CDR3 coding sequence is TGCAGTGAAAAGGGCGGGATCGAGAGATATACGCAGTATTTT. It encodes CSEKGGIERYTQYF.

The chain carries TRBV5-1 and TRBJ1-6, with D possibly TRBD1 on 6 matching bases. Germline V lookup: CDR1 SGHRS, CDR2 YFSETQ. With 6 bases removed from V and 4 bases from J, the gap between germline ends came to 11 bases. This CDR3 spans 14 amino acids. The DNA for the CDR3 is TGCGCCAGCACCGGGACATTGTATAATTCACCCCTCCACTTT. Encoded protein: CASTGTLYNSPLHF.

V gene TRBV10-3 combines with J gene TRBJ2-3, with 8 bases identical to TRBD2. Germline V gene data show CDR1 as ENHRY and CDR2 as SYGVKD. V was clipped by 10 bases and J by 0 bases; unmatched bases: 9. This CDR3 has 15 residues. As DNA, the CDR3 is TGTGCCACCAGCGGGGCTAGCGGGAGCACAGATACGCAGTATTTT. It encodes CATSGASGSTDTQYF.

This clonotype was counted many times. The chain recombines TRBV19 with TRBJ2-2; D perhaps matches TRBD1 (8 bases). This CDR3 has 16 amino acids. Trimming stripped 5 bases from V and 5 bases from J, with 18 bases between. Germline-derived CDR1 and CDR2 are LNHDA and SQIVND (reference sequence). For the CDR3, the DNA is TGTGCCAGTAGTCTCCCGACAGGGGAGGGGACCGGGGAGCTGTTTTTT. It codes for CASSLPTGEGTGELFF.

The CDR3 DNA follows: TGTGCCAGCTCAGCCTCCAGGGGAGGGGAAGAGACCCAGTACTTC. It specifies CASSASRGGEETQYF. The rearrangement links TRBV18 to TRBJ2-5; D may be TRBD2 (7 bases). The CDR3 spans 15 residues. Per germline, CDR1 KGHSH and CDR2 LQKENI. V lost 5 bases, J lost 3 bases, and 16 bases lay in between.

This clonotype was seen ten or more times. This chain links TRBV28 with TRBJ2-5, with TRBD2 identical over 8 bases. CDR1 and CDR2 (germline): MDHEN, SYDVKM. CDR3 length: 17 amino acids. Losses at the gene ends were 3 bases for V and 5 bases for J; bases not matched to a gene: 14. CDR3 DNA sequence: TGTGCCAGCAGTTTTATTTCGGGAGGGCCGCGAGGGGAGACCCAGTACTTC. This codes for CASSFISGGPRGETQYF.

This clonotype showed up many times. The V gene is TRBV2, the J gene TRBJ2-7; either TRBD1 or TRBD2 may fit D (5 bases each). Trimming cost V 7 bases and J 3 bases, with 16 bases left between them. Germline lookup yields CDR1 SNHLY and CDR2 FYNNEI. The CDR3 extends over 14 amino acids. For the CDR3, the DNA is TGTGCCAGCACCACGTGGGGGTCCGACTACGAGCAGTACTTC. It translates to CASTTWGSDYEQYF.

V and J are TRBV20-1 and TRBJ2-3; 9 nucleotides match TRBD2. Germline CDR1 is DFQATT and CDR2 is SNEGSKA (reference sequence). The CDR3 runs to 15 residues. The V segment lost 0 bases and the J segment 5 bases; nucleotides outside the gene matches: 6. DNA for the CDR3: TGCAGTGCTAGAGATAGCGGGAGAGGGGGAGATACGCAGTATTTT. This sequence encodes CSARDSGRGGDTQYF.

A note on this clonotype: This may be a read error, as it is one base from a much larger clone. The chain joins TRBV6-1 to TRBJ2-7; D call uncertain. V lost 8 bases and J lost 2, with 13 bases in between. CDR1 is MNHNS, CDR2 SASEGT, per germline. The length of the CDR3 is 13 residues. The CDR3 sequence: CASGRTSPYEQYF. For the CDR3, the DNA is TGTGCCAGCGGCAGGACGAGCCCCTACGAGCAGTACTTC.

With regard to this clonotype: Possible read error: a much larger clone is one base away. The chain carries TRBV6-1 and TRBJ2-3; 8 nucleotides agree with TRBD2. Germline V gene data show CDR1 as MNHNS and CDR2 as SASEGT. The CDR3 has 15 amino acids. Trimming removed 5 bases from V and 2 bases from J; junction bases left unmatched: 6. The DNA for the CDR3 is TGTGCCAGCAGTCGACTAGCGACAAACACAGATACGCAGTATTTT. Its translation: CASSRLATNTDTQYF.

The chain recombines TRBV27 with TRBJ2-3; 13 bases match TRBD2. With V trimmed by 0 bases and J by 0 bases, 12 bases remained unmatched. The length of the CDR3 is 21 residues. Per germline, CDR1 MNHEY and CDR2 SMNVEV (reference sequence). The CDR3 DNA follows: TGTGCCAGCAGTTTATCACCATCCCCGGGACTAGCGGGGTTTAGCACAGATACGCAGTATTTT. It encodes CASSLSPSPGLAGFSTDTQYF.

The rearrangement joins TRBV19 to TRBJ2-5; 8 nucleotides line up with TRBD1. The J segment lost 5 bases and the V segment lost 5 bases, leaving 7 bases of the junction unmatched. The CDR3 runs 14 residues. CDR1 is LNHDA and CDR2 is SQIVND in the germline V gene (reference sequence). CDR3 in amino acids: CASSDRGELETQYF. In DNA form, the CDR3 reads TGTGCCAGTAGTGACAGGGGAGAATTGGAGACCCAGTACTTC. The variable domain in full, completed from reference TRBV19 and TRBJ2-5, reads DGGITQSPKYLFRKEGQNVTLSCEQNLNHDAMYWYRQDPGQGLRLIYYSQIVNDFQKGDIAEGYSVSREKKESFPLTVTSAQKNPTAFYLCASSDRGELETQYFGPGTRLLVL.

The gene calls are TRBV5-1 and TRBJ1-4, with a tentative D call TRBD1 (5 bases). Trimming removed 0 bases at V and 8 bases at J, with 14 bases between. CDR1 is SGHRS and CDR2 is YFSETQ in the germline V gene. The CDR3 has 15 amino acids. The CDR3 loop reads CASSLAGGIGEKLFF. The CDR3 region has the DNA TGCGCCAGCAGCTTGGCCGGGGGGATTGGAGAAAAACTGTTTTTT.

This clonotype was counted many times. This chain links TRBV6-1 with TRBJ2-4; a possible D gene is TRBD1 (6 bases). Germline V gene sequence: CDR1 MNHNS, CDR2 SASEGT. There are 16 residues in the CDR3. Trimming took 1 base from V and 1 from J, leaving 11 bases between them. CDR3 in amino acids: CASSEDGTRAKNIQYF. In nucleotides, the CDR3 is TGTGCCAGCAGTGAAGATGGGACAAGGGCCAAAAACATTCAGTACTTC.

This clonotype occurred many times. V gene TRBV29-1 combines with J gene TRBJ2-3; D ambiguous. Germline loops: CDR1 SQVTM, CDR2 ANQGSEA. Trimming removed 1 base from V and 1 base from J, with 12 bases in between. The CDR3 sequence is 15 residues long. This CDR3 is CSVEGGERGTDTQYF. The CDR3 nucleotides are TGCAGCGTTGAAGGCGGAGAACGAGGCACAGATACGCAGTATTTT.

This clonotype has a count of ten or more. The CDR3: CASSGILRGDQETQYF. CDR3 nucleotide sequence: TGTGCCAGCAGTGGAATCCTCCGGGGGGACCAAGAGACCCAGTACTTC. The chain is built from TRBV28 and TRBJ2-5; TRBD2 matches 7 bases. Germline trimming cut 5 bases from V and 0 bases from J; bases unmatched to any gene: 9. There are 16 residues in the CDR3. From germline, CDR1 is MDHEN and CDR2 SYDVKM.

The V call is TRBV24-1, the J call TRBJ2-1; D is possibly TRBD1 (6 bases). CDR1 KGHDR and CDR2 SFDVKD come from the germline V gene. V shed 3 bases and J shed 12 bases, with 14 bases lying between them. The CDR3 extends over 13 amino acids. CDR3 nucleotides: TGTGCCACCAGTGATACGCCGGGACAACGGCAGTTCTTC. This sequence encodes CATSDTPGQRQFF.

This clonotype occurred a few times. The rearrangement uses TRBV27 and TRBJ2-7; 7 bases fit TRBD1. V trimming: 6 bases; J trimming: 3 bases; junction bases outside the gene matches: 8. Germline CDR1 and CDR2: MNHEY and SMNVEV (reference sequence). This CDR3 is 14 amino acids long. The CDR3 DNA reads TGTGCCAGCAGGAAACAGGGGCTCCTCTACGAGCAGTACTTC. It specifies CASRKQGLLYEQYF.

The CDR3 region has the DNA TGTGCCAGTAGTCCCCGGTGGGCGGGTAATTCACCCCTCCACTTT. Protein: CASSPRWAGNSPLHF. The V and J genes are TRBV19 and TRBJ1-6, with D hard to call. This CDR3 is 15 amino acids long. Germline V CDR1 and CDR2: LNHDA, SQIVND (reference sequence). V was clipped by 5 bases and J by 6 bases, with 14 bases between them.

The gene calls are TRBV10-2 and TRBJ1-2; 7 nucleotides agree with TRBD1. J gave up 2 bases and V 6 bases, and 6 bases lay outside the gene matches. The CDR3 contains 14 residues. Per germline, CDR1 WSHSY and CDR2 SAAADI. CDR3 coding DNA: TGCGCCAGCAGGGACACAGGGGAGAACTATGGCTACACCTTC. Residues: CASRDTGENYGYTF.